These 3 T cell receptor beta chains share one sample of origin, sequenced in a study of vaccination and CD4 T cells after COVID-19. Antigens for these TCRs are unknown. As to treatment: 10-day PBMC culture with coronavirus spike peptide pools or control peptides (ViraFEST assay). The Oncomine TCR Beta short-read assay sequenced DNA from cultured CD4+ T cells. One entry per CDR3 protein results from TCRdb running MiXCR on the PCR reads. The data hold around 13,000 distinct CDR3 sequences, with approximately 40% observed a single time. The specimen was CD4+ T cells from blood, cultured in vitro. The receptors derive from a human donor who had recovered from COVID-19.

The genes are TRBV5-1 and TRBJ1-2; 8 bases align to TRBD1. Germline loops: CDR1 SGHRS, CDR2 YFSETQ. The trim removed 4 bases at V and 4 bases at J, leaving 6 bases unmatched. The CDR3 is 14 amino acids. The CDR3 here is CASSLGTGTYGYTF. For the CDR3, the DNA is TGCGCCAGCAGCCTCGGGACAGGCACCTATGGCTACACCTTC.

This chain joins TRBV7-9 and TRBJ2-5, with TRBD1 matching over 9 bases. The CDR3 is 17 amino acids. With 5 bases clipped from V and 5 bases from J, the junction kept 15 bases outside the gene matches. CDR1 and CDR2 from the germline V gene are SEHNR and FQNEAQ (reference sequence). CDR3 region: CASSQGSWDRVVETQYF. The CDR3 nucleotides read TGTGCCAGCAGCCAGGGGTCGTGGGACAGGGTTGTTGAGACCCAGTACTTC.

This sequence joins TRBV12-5 and TRBJ2-1; 8 positions match TRBD2. The CDR3 runs 15 residues. From germline, CDR1 is LGHNT and CDR2 FRNRAP. V lost 2 bases to trimming and J lost 3 bases; unmatched junction nucleotides: 3. DNA of the CDR3: TGTGCTAGTGGTTTGTACCGGGGGGGCTACAATGAGCAGTTCTTC. Protein sequence: CASGLYRGGYNEQFF.